The 14 T cell receptor beta chains listed next were all sequenced from one sample in a study of T cell changes during pregnancy in multiple sclerosis. Clones were sequenced by immunoSEQ multiplex PCR, and TCRdb holds only the in-frame ones, with some missing. Counted here are some 70,000 clones, roughly 90% occurring once; the ten biggest clones make up roughly 0.3%. The material was CD4+ T cells from peripheral blood mononuclear cells, obtained in the third trimester of pregnancy. The source is a female donor in good health, enrolled as a control in a pregnancy study.

The chain combines TRBV4-3 with TRBJ2-3, with 9 bases that match TRBD2. Germline assignment: CDR1 LGHNA and CDR2 YSLEER. The CDR3 is 17 residues long. With 1 base clipped from V and 4 bases from J, the junction kept 9 bases outside the gene matches. The CDR3 sequence is CASSQGPRTSDPDTQYF. In DNA form, the CDR3 reads TGCGCCAGCAGCCAAGGTCCCCGGACTAGCGATCCAGATACGCAGTATTTT.

The chain uses TRBV7-3 and TRBJ2-1, with TRBD2 matching over 8 bases. The length of the CDR3 is 13 residues. From germline, CDR1 is SGHTA and CDR2 FQGTGA. After removal of 3 bases from V and 8 bases from J, the junction contained 3 bases not matched to a gene. The CDR3 sequence: CASSFRGGDEQFF. The CDR3 DNA reads TGTGCCAGCAGCTTCCGGGGGGGCGATGAGCAGTTCTTC.

The chain is built from TRBV7-8 and TRBJ2-1, with 11 bases fitting TRBD2. Germline V gene lookup returns CDR1 SGHVS and CDR2 FQNEAQ. V shed 4 bases, J shed 4 bases, and the junction held 12 bases outside the gene matches. The CDR3 runs 18 residues. As DNA, the CDR3 is TGTGCCAGCAGCTCCTCACTCTTAGCGGGGGGGAGGTACAATGAGCAGTTCTTC. It codes for CASSSSLLAGGRYNEQFF.

The chain recombines TRBV7-6 with TRBJ2-1, with 7 bases identical to TRBD2. CDR3 size: 14 residues. Losses at the gene ends were 2 bases for V and 9 bases for J; bases not matched to a gene: 7. The germline gives CDR1 SGHVS, CDR2 FNYEAQ. The DNA of the CDR3 is TGTGCCAGCAGCTTAATCGACACGGGGGGTGAGCAGTTCTTC. This encodes CASSLIDTGGEQFF.

The CDR3, as DNA: TGCGCCAGGGCGGGGGCAGGACTCTCCTATAATTCACCCCTCCACTTT. It is translated as CARAGAGLSYNSPLHF. The genes are TRBV23-1 and TRBJ1-6; D might be TRBD1 (6 bases). TRBV23-1 is an ORF, with its function uncertain. V lost 9 bases and J 0 bases, leaving 15 bases between the germline ends. The CDR3 runs 16 residues.

The rearrangement joins TRBV5-1 to TRBJ2-5; D is ambiguous. V lost 0 bases and J lost 0, with 6 bases in between. From germline, CDR1 is SGHRS and CDR2 YFSETQ. This CDR3 has 14 residues. DNA of the CDR3: TGCGCCAGCAGCTTGGTGCCAGACCAAGAGACCCAGTACTTC. It specifies CASSLVPDQETQYF.

About this clone itself: In the same sample, other DNA sequences code for this CDR3. The chain recombines TRBV7-2 with TRBJ1-1, with TRBD1 as a possible D gene (5 bases). The V end lost 2 bases, the J end lost 1 base, and 5 bases lay between the germline ends. This CDR3 is built from 13 residues. Germline values: CDR1 SGHTA, CDR2 FQGNSA. The CDR3 nucleotides read TGTGCCAGCAGCTTACAGGGGAACACTGAAGCTTTCTTT. This translates into CASSLQGNTEAFF. The full variable domain, completed using reference TRBV7-2 and TRBJ1-1, is GAGVSQSPSNKVTEKGKDVELRCDPISGHTALYWYRQSLGQGLEFLIYFQGNSAPDKSGLPSDRFSAERTGGSVSTLTIQRTQQEDSAVYLCASSLQGNTEAFFGQGTRLTVV.

The V and J genes are TRBV7-6 and TRBJ1-3; D is uncertain. From germline, CDR1 is SGHVS and CDR2 FNYEAQ. The germline V and J ends were trimmed by 5 bases and 0 bases, with 11 bases remaining between them. The CDR3 contains 15 residues. CDR3 amino acids: CASSPMTGSGNTIYF. CDR3 nucleotides: TGTGCCAGCAGCCCCATGACGGGCTCTGGAAACACCATATATTTT. The variable domain in full, completed from reference TRBV7-6 and TRBJ1-3, reads GAGVSQSPRYKVTKRGQDVALRCDPISGHVSLYWYRQALGQGPEFLTYFNYEAQQDKSGLPNDRFSAERPEGSISTLTIQRTEQRDSAMYRCASSPMTGSGNTIYFGEGSWLTVV.

This chain links TRBV30 with TRBJ1-5; D remains unclear. The germline V gene has CDR1 GTSNPN and CDR2 SVGIG (reference sequence). V lost 0 bases and J lost 3, with 6 bases in between. The CDR3 extends over 13 amino acids. This chain's CDR3 is CAWSVAFNQPQHF. CDR3 DNA sequence: TGTGCCTGGAGTGTAGCTTTCAATCAGCCCCAGCATTTT.

The chain is built from TRBV5-5 and TRBJ1-4, with D possibly being TRBD1 (6 bases). Trimming took 0 bases from V and 8 from J, leaving 11 bases between them. This CDR3 has 14 amino acids. The germline V gene encodes CDR1 SGHKS and CDR2 YYEKEE (reference sequence). The CDR3 DNA follows: TGTGCCAGCAGCTTGGAACAGGGTGAAGAAAAACTGTTTTTT. It yields the protein CASSLEQGEEKLFF.

The chain has TRBV14 and TRBJ2-7; 7 bases match TRBD1. The CDR3 totals 14 residues. The germline V gene has CDR1 SGHDN and CDR2 FVKESK. V lost 4 bases to trimming and J lost 3 bases; unmatched junction nucleotides: 6. The CDR3 DNA is TGTGCCAGCAGCCCCCTTACAGGGGACTACGAGCAGTACTTC. Translation gives CASSPLTGDYEQYF.

The CDR3 here is CASSSGTGAYRETQYF. The DNA for the CDR3 is TGTGCCAGCAGTTCCGGGACAGGGGCGTATAGGGAGACCCAGTACTTC. The chain employs TRBV11-3 and TRBJ2-5; 10 bases fit TRBD1. CDR3 size: 16 residues. The germline V gene has CDR1 SGHNT and CDR2 YENEEA. V shed 6 bases, J shed 5 bases, and the junction held 12 bases outside the gene matches. Supplemented by reference TRBV11-3 and TRBJ2-5, the full variable domain reads EAGVVQSPRYKIIEKKQPVAFWCNPISGHNTLYWYLQNLGQGPELLIRYENEEAVDDSQLPKDRFSAERLKGVDSTLKIQPAELGDSAVYLCASSSGTGAYRETQYFGPGTRLLVL.

This clone was counted a single time. The chain joins TRBV2 to TRBJ1-2; TRBD1 matches at 10 bases. The CDR3 runs to 14 residues. Per the germline V gene, CDR1 is SNHLY and CDR2 is FYNNEI. Trimming cost V 6 bases and J 7 bases; bases outside gene matches: 8. CDR3 loop: CASSPGTGAVGYTF. The CDR3 bases are TGTGCCAGCAGCCCCGGGACAGGGGCCGTTGGCTACACCTTC.

The rearrangement links TRBV5-4 to TRBJ1-1, with no clear D. The length of the CDR3 is 14 residues. Trimming cost V 1 base and J 1 base, with 8 bases left between them. Germline V gene sequence: CDR1 SGHNT, CDR2 YYREEE (reference sequence). The CDR3 here is CASSLRGKNTEAFF. The CDR3 DNA is TGTGCCAGCAGCTTGCGCGGGAAGAACACTGAAGCTTTCTTT.